Following are 2 T cell receptor beta chains from one sample sequenced in a study of OX40 agonist ivuxolimab in advanced cancers. The table came from immunoSEQ multiplex PCR; TCRdb's copy has only in-frame clones and leaves some out. The data show over 60,000 clones, approximately 89% seen once. This sample comprised CD4+ or CD8+ T cells sorted from blood, obtained in a trial of the OX40 agonist ivuxolimab. The receptors shown here come from an adult with an advanced solid tumor such as melanoma, head and neck, liver or kidney cancer.

This chain links TRBV19 with TRBJ2-1; 10 nucleotides agree with TRBD2. The CDR3 consists of 18 residues. Germline V gene lookup returns CDR1 LNHDA and CDR2 SQIVND (reference sequence). J lost 0 bases, V lost 4 bases, and 9 bases had no gene match. The CDR3 DNA reads TGTGCCAGTAGTAAGCTTTTCGCTAGCGGGAGCTCCTACAATGAGCAGTTCTTC. Protein sequence: CASSKLFASGSSYNEQFF.

This sequence joins TRBV5-5 and TRBJ2-7; possible D gene TRBD2, 6 bases. The CDR3 runs to 14 residues. Trimming removed 0 bases from V and 4 bases from J, with 11 bases in between. Germline values: CDR1 SGHKS, CDR2 YYEKEE (reference sequence). The DNA for the CDR3 is TGTGCCAGCAGCTTGGTTAGCGGCGGGTACGAGCAGTACTTC. This codes for CASSLVSGGYEQYF.